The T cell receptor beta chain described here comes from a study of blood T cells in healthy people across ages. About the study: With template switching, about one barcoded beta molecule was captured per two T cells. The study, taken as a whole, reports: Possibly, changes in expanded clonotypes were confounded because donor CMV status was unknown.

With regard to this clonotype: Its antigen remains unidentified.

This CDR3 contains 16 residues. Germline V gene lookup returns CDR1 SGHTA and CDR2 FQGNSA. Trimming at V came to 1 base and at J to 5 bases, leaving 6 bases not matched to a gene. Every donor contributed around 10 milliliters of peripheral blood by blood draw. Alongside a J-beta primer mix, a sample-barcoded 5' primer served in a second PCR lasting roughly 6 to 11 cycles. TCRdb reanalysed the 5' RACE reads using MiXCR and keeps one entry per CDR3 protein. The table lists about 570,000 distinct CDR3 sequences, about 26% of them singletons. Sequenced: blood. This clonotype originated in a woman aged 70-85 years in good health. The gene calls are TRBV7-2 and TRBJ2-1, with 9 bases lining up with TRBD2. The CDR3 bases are TGTGCCAGCAGCTTAGTGGTTAGCGGGGGAAACAATGAGCAGTTCTTC. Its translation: CASSLVVSGGNNEQFF.